This TCR beta chain is drawn from a study of TIL therapy for anti-PD-1-resistant metastatic lung cancer. Across the whole study: Tumors carried a median 1.5 non-synonymous mutations per megabase.

Notes on the study in general: After infusion, TIL clonotypes partly replaced peripheral T cells and declined over months.

Details on this clone: Its matching antigen is unknown.

The libraries were made with immunoSEQ v3. Method: immunoSEQ multiplex PCR; TCRdb's copy keeps in-frame clones and lacks some. The sample gives about 32,000 clones, about 79% of which show up once; around 2.9% is in the top ten. The time point was: pre-treatment sample, taken before nivolumab and TIL therapy. Patients were adults with stage 4 NSCLC. The length of the CDR3 is 17 residues. CDR1 is SGHVS and CDR2 is FNYEAQ in the germline V gene. After removal of 5 bases from V and 4 bases from J, the junction contained 6 bases not matched to a gene. This sequence joins TRBV7-6 and TRBJ2-2, with TRBD2 matching over 14 bases. The receptor comes from a woman between 30 and 80 years old with non-small cell lung cancer. This sample comprised blood, obtained at baseline. The CDR3 reads CASSPGLAGGFTGELFF. As DNA, the CDR3 is TGTGCCAGCAGCCCAGGACTAGCGGGAGGCTTCACCGGGGAGCTGTTTTTT.